The 8 T cell receptor beta chains given below trace back to one sample, sequenced in a study of cytomegalovirus exposure and HLA in healthy donors. PCR amplification relied on 60 Vbeta primers (plus 13 Jbeta primers). Clones were sequenced by immunoSEQ multiplex PCR, and TCRdb holds only the in-frame ones, with some missing. The table records around 98,000 clones, around 80% of them present only once. The sample was PBMCs. The receptors derive from a human donor in good health.

This clone has only a few counts. The J gene is TRBJ2-5, the V gene TRBV6-5, with D maybe TRBD2 (5 bases). Germline V gives CDR1 MNHEY, CDR2 SVGAGI. Between the trimmed V and J ends, which lost 10 bases and 1 base, there was a span of 7 bases. This CDR3 spans 11 amino acids. CDR3 amino acids: CATAGQETQYF. The CDR3, as DNA: TGTGCCACGGCGGGCCAAGAGACCCAGTACTTC.

The chain combines TRBV20-1 with TRBJ1-3; D is ambiguous. This CDR3 has 11 residues. CDR1 is DFQATT and CDR2 is SNEGSKA in the germline V gene (reference sequence). Trimming removed 3 bases at V and 3 bases at J, with 3 bases between. CDR3 protein: CSASSGNTIYF. CDR3 in DNA: TGCAGTGCTAGTAGTGGAAACACCATATATTTT.

This chain connects TRBV9 to TRBJ2-7, with D uncertain. The germline V gene has CDR1 SGDLS and CDR2 YYNGEE. Trimming shortened V by 3 bases and J by 0 bases, and 10 bases separated the two germline ends. CDR3 length: 14 amino acids. The CDR3 spells CASSASQSSYEQYF. In DNA form, the CDR3 reads TGTGCCAGCAGCGCCTCACAGAGCTCCTACGAGCAGTACTTC. The variable domain in full, completed from reference TRBV9 and TRBJ2-7, reads DSGVTQTPKHLITATGQRVTLRCSPRSGDLSVYWYQQSLDQGLQFLIQYYNGEERAKGNILERFSAQQFPDLHSELNLSSLELGDSALYFCASSASQSSYEQYFGPGTRLTVT.

This chain uses TRBV10-3 with TRBJ1-2; D call uncertain. Trimming took 6 bases from V and 8 from J, leaving 19 bases between them. Germline CDR1 reads ENHRY; CDR2 reads SYGVKD. The CDR3 has 14 residues. CDR3 residues: CAISPGVEGYGYTF. The CDR3 nucleotides are TGTGCCATCAGCCCCGGCGTGGAGGGTTACGGCTACACCTTC.

This sequence joins TRBV19 and TRBJ2-5, with 7 bases matching TRBD1. The CDR3 runs to 16 residues. The ends lost 3 bases at V and 5 bases at J; junction bases unmatched: 12. Germline V gene lookup returns CDR1 LNHDA and CDR2 SQIVND (reference sequence). The CDR3 sequence is CASSIGQATYDETQYF. CDR3 nucleotides: TGTGCCAGTAGTATCGGACAGGCCACCTACGATGAGACCCAGTACTTC.

This chain uses TRBV5-1 with TRBJ2-7; weak D call: TRBD2 (6 bases). The germline V gene has CDR1 SGHRS and CDR2 YFSETQ. Trimming left V 5 bases short and J 4 bases short, with 13 bases between. The CDR3 sequence is 13 residues long. The CDR3 protein is CASRSREAYEQYF. CDR3 bases: TGCGCCAGCAGATCCAGGGAGGCTTACGAGCAGTACTTC.

This clone was counted a single time. The chain joins TRBV29-1 to TRBJ1-3, with 7 bases aligning to TRBD1. This CDR3 is built from 15 residues. Germline values: CDR1 SQVTM, CDR2 ANQGSEA. V shed 6 bases, J shed 0 bases, and the junction held 8 bases outside the gene matches. The CDR3 loop reads CSVAGTDISGNTIYF. CDR3 sequence (DNA): TGCAGCGTAGCCGGGACAGACATCTCTGGAAACACCATATATTTT.

The genes are TRBV5-6 and TRBJ1-2, with 12 bases that match TRBD1. The CDR3 loop spans 16 amino acids. The V and J ends lost 4 bases and 3 bases, in that order; junction bases with no gene match: 7. Per germline, CDR1 SGHDT and CDR2 YYEEEE. The chain's CDR3 is CASSPGQGAYDYGYTF. CDR3 nucleotide sequence: TGTGCCAGCAGCCCGGGACAGGGGGCATATGACTATGGCTACACCTTC. Supplemented by reference TRBV5-6 and TRBJ1-2, the full variable domain reads DAGVTQSPTHLIKTRGQQVTLRCSPKSGHDTVSWYQQALGQGPQFIFQYYEEEERQRGNFPDRFSGHQFPNYSSELNVNALLLGDSALYLCASSPGQGAYDYGYTFGSGTRLTVV.